This TCR beta chain is from a study of early T cells in non-severe SARS-CoV-2 infection (dated by TCRdb to the early 2020s). For the wider study: Because TCR sequencing relied on bulk RNA taken from unsorted whole blood, pairing of alpha and beta chains was not possible.

This clonotype came up a few times. Its target antigen remains unknown. Base-call qualities are not available, and no considerably larger clone is one nucleotide away. Libraries were built with 5' RACE. Sequencing was carried out with a NextSeq 500. In the TCR library protocol, unique molecular identifiers were attached to individual cDNA molecules to correct for PCR bias and sequencing error. TCR alpha and beta chains were both sequenced, and the abundances of alpha and beta sequences in each sample were closely correlated with each other. Turning to the authors' computational methods: Decombinator V4 was used to perform V gene, J gene and CDR3 annotation of TCR sequences. TCRs were defined as expanded if a significant change between any two time points was detected under a Poisson model with p below 0.0001. TCR abundances were normalised to the total number of TCRs sequenced per sample and expressed as counts per million. MAIT TCRs were defined by TRAV1-2 paired with TRAJ12, TRAJ20 or TRAJ33, and iNKT TCRs by TRAV10 paired with TRAJ18. A search of VDJdb, accessed on 1 November 2021, was run for TCRs annotated to CMV, EBV and SARS-CoV-2, with TCRs annotated for multiple antigens excluded. TCRdb took the public reads, trimmed them with fastp at Q25, ran MiXCR for clone calling and kept in-frame beta chains. Identical CDR3 proteins give one entry, which carries the most common genes and DNA. The V and J calls here are based on TCRdb, not the publication. This sample comprises 50,000 to 60,000 distinct CDR3 sequences, around 10% of them detected only once. The top ten hold approximately 4% of the sample.

The study was a case-control design nested within a healthcare worker cohort in London, UK, with weekly nasopharyngeal swab PCR tests and blood sampling. Healthcare workers were enrolled in the week of the UK lockdown, from 23 to 31 March 2020, and were followed every week for up to 16 weeks. Trimming takes 4 bases off V and 5 bases off J; junction bases not matched to a gene: 9. The CDR3 goes from the cysteine to the phenylalanine over 15 residues. Only the CDR3 DNA is retained, 45 bases long and in frame from the first base. CDR1 and CDR2 were assigned from the germline V gene as SGHRS and YFSETQ. General conclusions and limits of the study: VDJdb matching was skewed toward anti-spike CD8 responses, so virus-specific expansions were likely underestimated and private and CD4 specificities were missed.

Rearrangement joined TRBV5-1 to TRBJ2-5, and 9 junction bases match TRBD1. The input for sequencing was whole blood, taken at baseline. The receptor was isolated from an adult who was a healthcare worker with PCR-confirmed SARS-CoV-2 infection or an uninfected control (not recorded which). The nucleotides are TGCGCCAGCAGCCGAGTACAGGGGGCAGGGGAGACCCAGTACTTC. Translated, it reads CASSRVQGAGETQYF.